This TCR beta chain is drawn from a study of OX40 agonist ivuxolimab in advanced cancers. Overall study: The study enrolled dose-escalation patients with hepatocellular carcinoma, melanoma, renal cell or head and neck cancer. Those enrolled were 80% to 85% male, with a mean age of around 58 years and ages from roughly 20 to 85.

Points from the study as a whole: Patients with a partial response at 0.1-3.0 mg/kg had among the lowest clonal expansion.

With regard to this clone: The target antigen is unknown.

Profiling relied on immunoSEQ multiplex PCR, and the TCRdb table lists in-frame clones only, not all of them. The top ten hold 0.86% of the sample, which has about 70,000 clones, 85% to 90% seen once. Trimming pared 4 bases from V and 6 bases from J, leaving 13 bases between. Germline CDR1 and CDR2: SGHTA and FQGNSA. The CDR3 loop spans 13 amino acids. This receptor was taken from an adult with an advanced solid tumor such as melanoma, head and neck, liver or kidney cancer. Material: CD4+ or CD8+ T cells sorted from blood, obtained in a trial of the OX40 agonist ivuxolimab. The chain recombines TRBV7-2 with TRBJ2-7; D might be TRBD2 (6 bases). The CDR3 coding sequence is TGTGCCAGCAGCTCCCGGGGGAGGTTCGAGCAGTACTTC. Encoded protein: CASSSRGRFEQYF.